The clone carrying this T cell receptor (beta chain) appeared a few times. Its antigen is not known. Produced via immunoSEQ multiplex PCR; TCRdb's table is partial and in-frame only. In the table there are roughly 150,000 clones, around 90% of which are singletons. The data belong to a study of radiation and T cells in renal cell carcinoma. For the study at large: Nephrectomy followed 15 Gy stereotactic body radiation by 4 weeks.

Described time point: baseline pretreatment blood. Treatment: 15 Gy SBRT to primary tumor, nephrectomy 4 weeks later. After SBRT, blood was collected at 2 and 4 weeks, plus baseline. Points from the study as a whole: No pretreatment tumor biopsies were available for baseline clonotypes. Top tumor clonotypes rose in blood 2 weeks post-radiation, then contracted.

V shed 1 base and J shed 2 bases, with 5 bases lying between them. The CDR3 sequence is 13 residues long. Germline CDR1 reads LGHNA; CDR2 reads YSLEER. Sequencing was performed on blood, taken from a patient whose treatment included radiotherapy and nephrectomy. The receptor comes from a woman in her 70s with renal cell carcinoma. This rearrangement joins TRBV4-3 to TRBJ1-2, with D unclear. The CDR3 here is CASSQGINYGYTF. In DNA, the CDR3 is TGCGCCAGCAGCCAAGGGATAAACTATGGCTACACCTTC.